The following is a TCR beta chain sequence with its context. What it binds is not known. The sample belongs to a study of regulatory T cells in long-lasting Graves disease. Study background: Those with persistent Graves' disease had received antithyroid drugs for over 5 years with positive TSH receptor antibodies. Study-level findings and limits: Gene preferences differed: TRBV28, TRBJ1-2, TRBJ2-5 in persistent cases. Newly diagnosed patients shared 1,000 or so public clonotypes; persistent patients shared around 2,500. Limited samples may have lowered accuracy.

Time point described: persistent/refractory GD, antithyroid drugs over 5 years with positive TRAb. PBMC RNA served as the TCR library source. Germline V gives CDR1 MGHRA, CDR2 YSYEKL. This CDR3 comprises 14 residues. The V end was cut by 0 bases, the J end by 7 bases, with 10 bases between. Both iRepertoire HTBI primers and Arm-PCR of CDR3 regions were used to build the TCR beta libraries. TCRdb ran MiXCR on the multiplex PCR reads and lists one entry per CDR3 protein. This table holds nearly 350,000 distinct CDR3 sequences, around 20% found once. Sample: peripheral blood mononuclear cells (PBMCs), taken when the disease was refractory, from a patient treated with antithyroid drugs. The chain couples TRBV4-1 to TRBJ1-5; D unclear. This clonotype originated in a female donor with Graves disease. The CDR3: CASSQDGKEQPQHF. Here the CDR3 DNA reads TGCGCCAGCAGCCAAGATGGTAAAGAACAGCCCCAGCATTTT.